Listed here are 20 T cell receptor beta chains from one sample, sequenced in a study of T cells in Graves' hyperthyroidism and ophthalmopathy. It was RNA transcripts that yielded the amplified TCR beta CDR3 regions. An initial round of RT-PCR targeting the TCR CDR3 relied on the HTBI primer set. Via MiXCR, TCRdb re-called the multiplex PCR reads, giving one row per CDR3 protein. Of hundreds of thousands of distinct CDR3 sequences listed, less than 20% were seen once; the top ten hold about 45%. The sample was blood. These receptors originate from a man aged 40-49 years with Graves' ophthalmopathy.

V is TRBV12-5 and J is TRBJ2-3; D call uncertain. V was shortened by 10 bases and J by 0 bases, with 14 bases between the two germline ends. CDR3 length: 14 residues. CDR1 LGHNT and CDR2 FRNRAP come from the germline V gene. The CDR3 loop is CATKPPYSTDTQYF. The CDR3, as DNA: TGTGCTACCAAACCCCCTTACAGCACAGATACGCAGTATTTT. Variable domain in full (rest from reference TRBV12-5 and TRBJ2-3): DARVTQTPRHKVTEMGQEVTMRCQPILGHNTVFWYRQTMMQGLELLAYFRNRAPLDDSGMPKDRFSAEMPDATLATLKIQPSEPRDSAVYFCATKPPYSTDTQYFGPGTRLTVL.

The chain has TRBV27 and TRBJ1-6; D gene unclear. The CDR3 contains 13 residues. Germline CDR1 reads MNHEY; CDR2 reads SMNVEV (reference sequence). V was pared by 3 bases and J by 5 bases, with 5 bases between. The CDR3 here is CASSFAHNSPLHF. The CDR3 bases are TGTGCCAGCAGTTTTGCCCATAATTCACCCCTCCACTTT.

The chain employs TRBV19 and TRBJ1-5, with 7 bases that match TRBD1. The germline V gene encodes CDR1 LNHDA and CDR2 SQIVND (reference sequence). V dropped 6 bases and J dropped 0; count of bases not matched to a gene: 8. The CDR3 totals 16 residues. For the CDR3, the DNA is TGTGCCAGTAGCGAACTTGGGACAGCTAGCAATCAGCCCCAGCATTTT. Translation gives CASSELGTASNQPQHF.

In its sample, this clonotype was seen many times. The chain is built from TRBV28 and TRBJ2-7; D remains unclear. CDR1 MDHEN and CDR2 SYDVKM come from the germline V gene. CDR3 length: 13 residues. Trimming stripped 7 bases from V and 0 bases from J, with 10 bases between. The CDR3 here is CASKKSHSYEQYF. CDR3 bases: TGTGCCAGCAAAAAGAGCCACTCCTACGAGCAGTACTTC.

This clonotype was observed many times. The V gene is TRBV20-1, the J gene TRBJ2-5; TRBD2 matches at 10 bases. CDR1 is DFQATT and CDR2 is SNEGSKA in the germline V gene (reference sequence). CDR3 length equals 14 residues. V lost 4 bases and J lost 5; bases outside the gene matches: 7. The CDR3 DNA follows: TGCAGTGCTACTAGCGGGGGTTCGGTGGAGACCCAGTACTTC. This codes for CSATSGGSVETQYF.

DNA for the CDR3: TGTGCCAGCAGCTTATTAGCGGTGAACACCGGGGAGCTGTTTTTT. Protein: CASSLLAVNTGELFF. The chain employs TRBV7-9 and TRBJ2-2, with D perhaps matching TRBD2 (6 bases). Between the trimmed V and J ends, which lost 2 bases and 1 base, there was a span of 8 bases. From germline, CDR1 is SEHNR and CDR2 FQNEAQ (reference sequence). This CDR3 spans 15 amino acids.

The table lists this clonotype with a few counts. The V gene is TRBV6-1, the J gene TRBJ1-1; D is unclear. Germline V gives CDR1 MNHNS, CDR2 SASEGT. V lost 5 bases and J lost 3, with 10 bases in between. CDR3 length: 13 amino acids. CDR3 loop: CASSTGWDTEAFF. As DNA, the CDR3 is TGTGCCAGCAGTACCGGGTGGGACACTGAAGCTTTCTTT.

The chain is built from TRBV5-5 and TRBJ2-3; perhaps TRBD1 as D (5 bases). With 6 bases removed from V and 6 bases from J, the gap between germline ends came to 14 bases. The CDR3 extends over 13 amino acids. Germline-derived CDR1 and CDR2 are SGHKS and YYEKEE (reference sequence). In DNA, the CDR3 is TGTGCCAGCAATGCCGAAAGGGGCGATACGCAGTATTTT. This sequence encodes CASNAERGDTQYF.

The chain joins TRBV6-1 to TRBJ1-4; D is possibly TRBD1 (5 bases). The CDR3 length is 15 residues. Germline V gene sequence: CDR1 MNHNS, CDR2 SASEGT. The germline V and J ends were trimmed by 5 bases and 0 bases, with 10 bases remaining between them. In DNA, the CDR3 is TGTGCCAGCAGTTATGACAGTACAACTAATGAAAAACTGTTTTTT. This sequence encodes CASSYDSTTNEKLFF.

This clonotype came up many times. The J gene is TRBJ1-1, the V gene TRBV18, with a possible D match to TRBD1 (5 bases). The CDR3 runs 14 residues. Trimming removed 3 bases from V and 1 base from J, with 9 bases in between. Germline-derived CDR1 and CDR2 are KGHSH and LQKENI. Here the CDR3 reads CASSPGLENTEAFF. The CDR3 DNA follows: TGTGCCAGCTCACCGGGACTTGAGAACACTGAAGCTTTCTTT.

This clonotype appeared a single time. The rearrangement links TRBV19 to TRBJ1-5; 7 bases line up with TRBD1. Germline CDR1 LNHDA, CDR2 SQIVND (reference sequence). CDR3 length equals 18 residues. Trimming removed 4 bases from V and 0 bases from J; junction bases left unmatched: 12. The CDR3 loop is CASSTGALQGFSNQPQHF. The CDR3 bases are TGTGCCAGTAGTACCGGCGCACTACAGGGGTTTAGCAATCAGCCCCAGCATTTT.

This chain joins TRBV6-1 and TRBJ2-1, with 11 bases fitting TRBD2. CDR3 size: 13 residues. The germline V gene encodes CDR1 MNHNS and CDR2 SASEGT. With V trimmed by 8 bases and J by 9 bases, 6 bases remained unmatched. This CDR3 reads CASRTSGWGEQFF. The CDR3 region has the DNA TGTGCCAGCCGGACTAGCGGGTGGGGTGAGCAGTTCTTC.

V gene TRBV25-1 combines with J gene TRBJ2-3; 9 bases align to TRBD1. Losses at the gene ends were 4 bases for V and 5 bases for J; bases not matched to a gene: 10. The CDR3 runs 16 residues. Germline V gene sequence: CDR1 MGHDK, CDR2 SYGVNS. CDR3 nucleotide sequence: TGTGCCAGCAGTGCCCCTCTGGGACAGGGAAGAGATACGCAGTATTTT. Its protein is CASSAPLGQGRDTQYF.

This clonotype came up a few times. The V call is TRBV28, the J call TRBJ2-2; D may be TRBD1 or TRBD2 (5 bases each). Germline V gives CDR1 MDHEN, CDR2 SYDVKM. Trimming removed 7 bases from V and 0 bases from J, with 15 bases in between. CDR3 length equals 16 residues. The CDR3 DNA follows: TGTGCCAGCAACCTTCCGGGACGAACGAACACCGGGGAGCTGTTTTTT. Amino acids: CASNLPGRTNTGELFF.

At least ten counts were recorded for this clonotype. The V call is TRBV28, the J call TRBJ1-1; maybe TRBD1 (6 bases). The CDR3 totals 15 residues. The ends were cut back, 5 bases at V and 5 bases at J, with 18 bases in the middle. Germline CDR1 reads MDHEN; CDR2 reads SYDVKM. For the CDR3, the DNA is TGTGCCAGCAGTCCTCCCCACAGGGCGGGAACTGAAGCTTTCTTT. Its translation is CASSPPHRAGTEAFF.

This clonotype turned up a few times. The CDR3 protein is CASTFGTKNTEAFF. CDR3 DNA sequence: TGTGCCAGCACTTTTGGCACCAAGAACACTGAAGCTTTCTTT. This chain connects TRBV28 to TRBJ1-1; D gene uncertain. The germline gives CDR1 MDHEN, CDR2 SYDVKM. The CDR3 runs 14 residues. The ends were cut back, 7 bases at V and 1 base at J, with 13 bases in the middle.

This clonotype was seen a few times. This chain joins TRBV28 and TRBJ2-1, with a weak D call TRBD2 (5 bases). The V gene lost 6 bases and the J gene lost 8 bases, with 8 bases spanning the gap. Germline CDR1 reads MDHEN; CDR2 reads SYDVKM. The CDR3 totals 11 residues. This CDR3 is CASRQRDEQFF. The CDR3 region has the DNA TGTGCCAGCAGACAGAGGGATGAGCAGTTCTTC.

This clonotype was counted many times. CDR3 amino acids: CASSEAVAGVDTQYF. CDR3 sequence (DNA): TGTGCCAGCAGTGAGGCGGTAGCGGGAGTGGATACGCAGTATTTT. The chain couples TRBV6-1 to TRBJ2-3; 9 bases are a match to TRBD2. Germline CDR1 is MNHNS and CDR2 is SASEGT. CDR3 length equals 15 residues. The trim removed 3 bases at V and 6 bases at J, leaving 7 bases unmatched.

The chain links TRBV20-1 to TRBJ2-1; 16 nucleotides align to TRBD2. The germline CDR1 and CDR2 sequences are DFQATT and SNEGSKA (reference sequence). V was pared by 0 bases and J by 1 base, with 9 bases of the junction left unmatched. The CDR3 sequence is 20 residues long. The DNA of the CDR3 is TGCAGTGCTAGAGATTCTATAGGGACTAGCGGGAGGGGTTCCTACAATGAGCAGTTCTTC. Translation gives CSARDSIGTSGRGSYNEQFF.

This clonotype has only a few counts. This chain uses TRBV6-1 with TRBJ2-1; the D gene is possibly TRBD2 (6 bases). The ends were cut back, 1 base at V and 5 bases at J, with 6 bases in the middle. The CDR3 is 13 residues long. Germline CDR1 is MNHNS and CDR2 is SASEGT. The CDR3, as DNA: TGTGCCAGCAGTGAAGGCGGGGACAATGAGCAGTTCTTC. Amino acid sequence: CASSEGGDNEQFF.